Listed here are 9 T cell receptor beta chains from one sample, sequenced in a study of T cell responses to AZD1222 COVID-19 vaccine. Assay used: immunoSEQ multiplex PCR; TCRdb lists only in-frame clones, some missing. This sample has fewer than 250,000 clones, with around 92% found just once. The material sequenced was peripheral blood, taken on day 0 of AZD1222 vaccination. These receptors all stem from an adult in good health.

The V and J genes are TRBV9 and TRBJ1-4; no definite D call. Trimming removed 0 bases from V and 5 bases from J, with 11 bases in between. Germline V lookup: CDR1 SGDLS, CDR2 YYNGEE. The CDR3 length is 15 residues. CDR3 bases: TGTGCCAGCAGCGTAGGCCACTCCGCGAATGAAAAACTGTTTTTT. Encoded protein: CASSVGHSANEKLFF.

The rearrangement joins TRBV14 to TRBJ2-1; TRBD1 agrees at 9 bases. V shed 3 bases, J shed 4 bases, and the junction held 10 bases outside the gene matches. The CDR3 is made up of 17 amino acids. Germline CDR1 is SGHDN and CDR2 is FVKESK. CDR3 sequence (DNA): TGTGCCAGCAGCCACGACATCGGGACAGGGATATACAATGAGCAGTTCTTC. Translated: CASSHDIGTGIYNEQFF.

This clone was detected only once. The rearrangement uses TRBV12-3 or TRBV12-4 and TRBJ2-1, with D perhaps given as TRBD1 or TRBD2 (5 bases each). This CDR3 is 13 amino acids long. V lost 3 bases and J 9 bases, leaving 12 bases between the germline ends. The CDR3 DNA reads TGTGCCAGCAGTTTGGGGGTGGTTGGTGAGCAGTTCTTC. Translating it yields CASSLGVVGEQFF.

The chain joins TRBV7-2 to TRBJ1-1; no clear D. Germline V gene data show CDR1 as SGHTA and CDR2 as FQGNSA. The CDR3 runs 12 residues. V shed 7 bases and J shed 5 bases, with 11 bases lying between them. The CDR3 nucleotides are TGTGCCAGCACTCGCGAGTTGACTGAAGCTTTCTTT. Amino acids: CASTRELTEAFF. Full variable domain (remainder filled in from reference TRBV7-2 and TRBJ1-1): GAGVSQSPSNKVTEKGKDVELRCDPISGHTALYWYRQSLGQGLEFLIYFQGNSAPDKSGLPSDRFSAERTGGSVSTLTIQRTQQEDSAVYLCASTRELTEAFFGQGTRLTVV.

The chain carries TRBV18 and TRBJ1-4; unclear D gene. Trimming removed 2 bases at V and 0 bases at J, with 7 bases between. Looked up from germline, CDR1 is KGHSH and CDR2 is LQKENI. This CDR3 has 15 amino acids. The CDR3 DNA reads TGTGCCAGCTCACCAACTCAAGCAACTAATGAAAAACTGTTTTTT. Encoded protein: CASSPTQATNEKLFF.

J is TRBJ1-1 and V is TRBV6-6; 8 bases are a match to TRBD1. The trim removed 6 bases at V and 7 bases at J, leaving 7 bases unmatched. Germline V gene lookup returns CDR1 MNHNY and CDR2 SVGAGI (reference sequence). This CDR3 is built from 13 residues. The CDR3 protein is CASSDRGYGEAFF. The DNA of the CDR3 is TGTGCCAGCAGCGACAGGGGATATGGTGAAGCTTTCTTT.

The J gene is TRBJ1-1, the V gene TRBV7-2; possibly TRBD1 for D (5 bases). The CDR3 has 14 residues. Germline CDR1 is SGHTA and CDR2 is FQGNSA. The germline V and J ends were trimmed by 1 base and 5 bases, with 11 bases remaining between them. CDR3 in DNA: TGTGCCAGCAGCTTAGTGGGGGGAACGACTGAAGCTTTCTTT. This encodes CASSLVGGTTEAFF.

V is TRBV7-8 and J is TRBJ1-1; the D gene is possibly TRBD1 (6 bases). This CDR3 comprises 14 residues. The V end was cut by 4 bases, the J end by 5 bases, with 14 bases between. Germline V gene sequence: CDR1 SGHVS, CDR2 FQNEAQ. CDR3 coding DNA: TGTGCCAGCAGCTACAGGGAAAGCGGAACTGAAGCTTTCTTT. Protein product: CASSYRESGTEAFF.

The CDR3 nucleotides are TGTGCCAGCAGCCCCCGGGACCAGAACACTGAAGCTTTCTTT. It codes for CASSPRDQNTEAFF. The chain joins TRBV3-1 (or the pseudogene TRBV3-2) to TRBJ1-1, with D possibly being TRBD1 (5 bases). This CDR3 has 14 amino acids. The V and J ends lost 4 bases and 1 base respectively, with 10 bases between them. CDR1 LGHDT and CDR2 YNNKEL come from the germline V gene (reference sequence).